The 11 T cell receptor beta chains in this list originate from one sample, sequenced in a study of T cell responses to AZD1222 COVID-19 vaccine. The assay was immunoSEQ multiplex PCR, and TCRdb's table has in-frame clones only and misses some. The sample contains roughly 200,000 clones, approximately 90% of which appear only once. This specimen consisted of peripheral blood, obtained 28 days after the second AZD1222 dose. Receptors were obtained from an adult who received the AZD1222 COVID-19 vaccine.

The chain combines TRBV4-1 with TRBJ2-7; possibly TRBD2 for D (6 bases). The CDR3 is 16 residues long. CDR1 MGHRA and CDR2 YSYEKL come from the germline V gene. V was pared by 6 bases and J by 0 bases, with 18 bases between. The CDR3 bases are TGCGCCAGCAGTGGGACTTCACCCCCGGGCTCCTACGAGCAGTACTTC. Protein product: CASSGTSPPGSYEQYF.

The V gene is TRBV27, the J gene TRBJ2-1; TRBD2 matches at 8 bases. Germline lookup yields CDR1 MNHEY and CDR2 SMNVEV (reference sequence). Germline trimming cut 8 bases from V and 4 bases from J; bases unmatched to any gene: 1. The CDR3 is made up of 12 amino acids. CDR3 in DNA: TGTGCCAGCGGGACTAGTTACAATGAGCAGTTCTTC. This codes for CASGTSYNEQFF.

The CDR3 spells CASSPPASSTDTQYF. Here the CDR3 DNA reads TGTGCCAGCTCACCACCTGCAAGTAGCACAGATACGCAGTATTTT. J is TRBJ2-3 and V is TRBV18; D is uncertain. The CDR3 consists of 15 residues. Trimming left V 0 bases short and J 0 bases short, with 7 bases between. CDR1 KGHSH and CDR2 LQKENI come from the germline V gene. The whole variable domain, filled in from reference TRBV18 and TRBJ2-3, reads NAGVMQNPRHLVRRRGQEARLRCSPMKGHSHVYWYRQLPEEGLKFMVYLQKENIIDESGMPKERFSAEFPKEGPSILRIQQVVRGDSAAYFCASSPPASSTDTQYFGPGTRLTVL.

The CDR3 DNA sequence: TGTGCCAGCAGTTCTCTCTCGTCCTACAATGAGCAGTTCTTC. This encodes CASSSLSSYNEQFF. The chain employs TRBV6-6 and TRBJ2-1, with D uncertain. The CDR3 spans 14 residues. V lost 4 bases and J lost 1, with 8 bases in between. Germline V gene lookup returns CDR1 MNHNY and CDR2 SVGAGI (reference sequence).

The chain joins TRBV28 to TRBJ1-2; TRBD1 is a possible D gene (6 bases). CDR3 size: 14 residues. V was trimmed by 2 bases and J by 2 bases, leaving 9 bases between them. Per the germline V gene, CDR1 is MDHEN and CDR2 is SYDVKM. The chain's CDR3 is CASSLLTGNYGYTF. DNA of the CDR3: TGTGCCAGCAGTTTACTTACAGGGAACTATGGCTACACCTTC.

The chain joins TRBV5-6 to TRBJ2-7; D is undetermined. The CDR3 runs 14 residues. Germline CDR1 and CDR2: SGHDT and YYEEEE. Trimming left V 4 bases short and J 2 bases short, with 13 bases between. The DNA of the CDR3 is TGTGCCAGCAGCAGGTTCGGGCCCACCTACGAGCAGTACTTC. Translation: CASSRFGPTYEQYF.

This chain uses TRBV3-1 (or the pseudogene TRBV3-2) with TRBJ1-6; no clear D gene. Germline values: CDR1 LGHDT, CDR2 YNNKEL (reference sequence). CDR3 length equals 12 residues. V was clipped by 3 bases and J by 13 bases, with 10 bases between them. The CDR3 spells CASSQREGPLHF. CDR3 in DNA: TGTGCCAGCAGCCAGAGAGAAGGTCCCCTCCACTTT.

The V gene is TRBV11-3, the J gene TRBJ1-2, with D perhaps TRBD1 (5 bases). Per germline, CDR1 SGHNT and CDR2 YENEEA. Trimming took 2 bases from V and 8 from J, leaving 9 bases between them. The CDR3 loop spans 12 amino acids. The CDR3 reads CASSLKGTGYTF. The CDR3 bases are TGTGCCAGCAGCTTAAAGGGGACGGGCTACACCTTC.

The chain has TRBV7-9 and TRBJ1-4, with D maybe TRBD1 (5 bases). Germline CDR1 and CDR2: SEHNR and FQNEAQ (reference sequence). Deletions cut 4 bases from V and 7 bases from J, with 13 bases between. CDR3 length equals 14 residues. The CDR3 loop reads CASSSGTGGEKLFF. The CDR3, as DNA: TGTGCCAGCAGCTCCGGGACGGGGGGTGAAAAACTGTTTTTT.

The chain has TRBV28 and TRBJ1-5; maybe TRBD1 (5 bases). V lost 1 base and J 1 base, leaving 8 bases between the germline ends. CDR3 length: 15 residues. Germline values: CDR1 MDHEN, CDR2 SYDVKM. CDR3 in DNA: TGTGCCAGCAGTTTATATCGGGACAGCAATCAGCCCCAGCATTTT. This encodes CASSLYRDSNQPQHF.

This chain links TRBV5-1 with TRBJ2-3; D uncertain. The CDR3 covers 15 residues. From germline, CDR1 is SGHRS and CDR2 YFSETQ. V dropped 2 bases and J dropped 0 bases, with 10 bases sitting between them. The CDR3 sequence is CASSLVLTSTDTQYF. CDR3 nucleotides: TGCGCCAGCAGCTTAGTACTAACTAGCACAGATACGCAGTATTTT.